This entry lists 12 T cell receptor beta chains sequenced from one sample in a study of beta chain features in type 1 diabetes. The study reverse transcribed the entire isolated RNA, so it sequenced expressed TCRB transcripts. Some clones are missing from TCRdb's copy, which holds only in-frame ones; the method was immunoSEQ multiplex PCR. The data contain some 220,000 clones, about a tenth of them seen just once; the ten biggest clones take up 1% to 1.5%. The sample taken for sequencing was central memory CD4+ T cells from blood. These receptor sequences come from a young man in good health.

There are many counts of this clone. This chain connects TRBV5-1 to TRBJ2-1; tentatively, D is TRBD1 or TRBD2 (5 bases each). Trimming left V 5 bases short and J 5 bases short, with 11 bases between. Per the germline V gene, CDR1 is SGHRS and CDR2 is YFSETQ. The CDR3 is 13 residues long. CDR3: CASRAGTNNEQFF. In nucleotides, the CDR3 is TGCGCCAGCAGGGCCGGGACCAACAATGAGCAGTTCTTC.

This clone was seen only a few times. The V and J genes are TRBV29-1 and TRBJ2-5; 7 positions match TRBD1. Trimming cost V 7 bases and J 4 bases; bases outside gene matches: 6. This CDR3 region has 12 residues. Per the germline V gene, CDR1 is SQVTM and CDR2 is ANQGSEA. CDR3 in DNA: TGCAGCGGATGGACAGGAGGAGAGACCCAGTACTTC. This gives the protein CSGWTGGETQYF.

The chain carries TRBV5-1 and TRBJ2-1; TRBD2 matches 7 bases. The CDR3 has 16 amino acids. The V and J ends lost 7 bases and 4 bases, in that order; junction bases with no gene match: 14. Germline assignment: CDR1 SGHRS and CDR2 YFSETQ. CDR3 in amino acids: CASLESSGSTYNEQFF. The CDR3 DNA reads TGCGCCAGCTTAGAATCTAGCGGAAGTACTTACAATGAGCAGTTCTTC.

As concerns this clone: The same CDR3 also results from other DNA sequences found in this sample. The V and J genes are TRBV18 and TRBJ1-1; 10 bases map to TRBD1. V lost 2 bases, J lost 0 bases, and 3 bases stayed unmatched. Germline V gene sequence: CDR1 KGHSH, CDR2 LQKENI. This CDR3 comprises 16 residues. CDR3 DNA: TGTGCCAGCTCACCATGGACAGGGGGAATGAACACTGAAGCTTTCTTT. Its protein product is CASSPWTGGMNTEAFF.

The chain joins TRBV28 to TRBJ2-1; no reliable D call. Germline loops: CDR1 MDHEN, CDR2 SYDVKM. Trimming removed 5 bases at V and 7 bases at J, with 12 bases between. The CDR3 covers 13 residues. CDR3 sequence: CASSETERNEQFF. For the CDR3, the DNA is TGTGCCAGCAGTGAGACTGAGAGGAATGAGCAGTTCTTC.

This chain joins TRBV27 and TRBJ2-1, with a tentative D call TRBD2 (6 bases). Looked up from germline, CDR1 is MNHEY and CDR2 is SMNVEV (reference sequence). This CDR3 is built from 14 residues. The ends were cut back, 2 bases at V and 8 bases at J, with 13 bases in the middle. CDR3 nucleotides: TGTGCCAGCAGTTTAGGGAAGGGCGGGGATGAGCAGTTCTTC. Its translation is CASSLGKGGDEQFF.

This rearrangement joins TRBV27 to TRBJ1-5; no reliable D call. CDR1 and CDR2 from the germline V gene are MNHEY and SMNVEV (reference sequence). V lost 1 base to trimming and J lost 3 bases, with 10 bases between them. The CDR3 covers 15 residues. Written as DNA, the CDR3 is TGTGCCAGCAGTTTATTGTCGGGGTTCAATCAGCCCCAGCATTTT. It codes for CASSLLSGFNQPQHF.

The chain uses TRBV11-2 and TRBJ2-6; D gene unclear. Germline CDR1 is SGHAT and CDR2 is FQNNGV. The CDR3 totals 18 residues. With 0 bases removed from V and 0 bases from J, the gap between germline ends came to 12 bases. This CDR3 reads CASSLDRLPGSGANVLTF. The CDR3 DNA reads as TGTGCCAGCAGCTTAGATCGTTTGCCAGGCTCTGGGGCCAACGTCCTGACTTTC. The variable domain in full, with the rest retrieved from reference TRBV11-2 and TRBJ2-6, is EAGVAQSPRYKIIEKRQSVAFWCNPISGHATLYWYQQILGQGPKLLIQFQNNGVVDDSQLPKDRFSAERLKGVDSTLKIQPAKLEDSAVYLCASSLDRLPGSGANVLTFGAGSRLTVL.

This clone has only a few counts. The chain has TRBV30 and TRBJ2-1; 9 positions match TRBD1. Germline V gene sequence: CDR1 GTSNPN, CDR2 SVGIG (reference sequence). V shed 0 bases, J shed 3 bases, and the junction held 18 bases outside the gene matches. The CDR3 runs 20 residues. The CDR3 sequence is CAWSVIRRKGQGLYYNEQFF. CDR3 nucleotide sequence: TGTGCCTGGAGTGTAATAAGGCGGAAGGGACAGGGATTATACTACAATGAGCAGTTCTTC.

The V call is TRBV29-1, the J call TRBJ2-1, with D unresolved. The V and J ends lost 7 bases and 8 bases respectively, with 15 bases between them. In germline, CDR1 is SQVTM, CDR2 ANQGSEA. The CDR3 is 12 amino acids. CDR3 DNA sequence: TGCAGCGCCCTCATGGTAGCAGATGAGCAGTTCTTC. It translates to CSALMVADEQFF.

Notes on this clone: A read error may explain this, as a much larger clone is one base away. The same CDR3 arises from other DNA sequences in this sample as well. The V and J genes are TRBV4-3 and TRBJ2-1, with 7 bases that match TRBD2. The CDR3 extends over 14 amino acids. Germline V CDR1 and CDR2: LGHNA, YSLEER. The junction had 7 bases not matched to a gene; V was cut back by 2 bases and J by 9 bases. CDR3 DNA: TGCGCCAGCAGCCAATTATCGTCGGGGGGTGAGCAGTTCTTC. It encodes CASSQLSSGGEQFF.

This clone was detected ten times or more. Additional DNA sequences in this sample encode the identical CDR3. The chain is built from TRBV19 and TRBJ2-3; possibly TRBD1 for D (6 bases). V was cut by 5 bases and J by 0 bases, with 9 bases left in between. Germline V gene data show CDR1 as LNHDA and CDR2 as SQIVND (reference sequence). The CDR3 covers 14 residues. CDR3 DNA sequence: TGTGCCAGTAGTCTACAGGGCAGCACAGATACGCAGTATTTT. Translating it yields CASSLQGSTDTQYF.